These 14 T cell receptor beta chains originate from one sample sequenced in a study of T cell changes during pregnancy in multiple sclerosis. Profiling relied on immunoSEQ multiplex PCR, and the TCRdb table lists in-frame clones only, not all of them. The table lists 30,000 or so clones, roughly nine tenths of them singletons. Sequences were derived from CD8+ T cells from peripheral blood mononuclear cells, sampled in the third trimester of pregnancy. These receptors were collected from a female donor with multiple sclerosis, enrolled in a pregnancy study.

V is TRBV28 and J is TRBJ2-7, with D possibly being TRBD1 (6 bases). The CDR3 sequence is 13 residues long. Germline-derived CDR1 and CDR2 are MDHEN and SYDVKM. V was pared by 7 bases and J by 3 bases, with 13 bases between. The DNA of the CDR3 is TGTGCCAGCACCCCTACAGGGTACTACGAGCAGTACTTC. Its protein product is CASTPTGYYEQYF.

The CDR3 sequence is CASSLESQGPMNTEAFF. CDR3 DNA: TGTGCCAGCAGCTTAGAATCTCAGGGGCCCATGAACACTGAAGCTTTCTTT. V usage is TRBV7-9 and J usage is TRBJ1-1; D is possibly TRBD1 (6 bases). CDR1 is SEHNR, CDR2 FQNEAQ, per germline (reference sequence). V shed 1 base and J shed 0 bases, with 15 bases lying between them. CDR3 length: 17 amino acids. The variable domain in full, completed from reference TRBV7-9 and TRBJ1-1, reads DTGVSQNPRHKITKRGQNVTFRCDPISEHNRLYWYRQTLGQGPEFLTYFQNEAQLEKSRLLSDRFSAERPKGSFSTLEIQRTEQGDSAMYLCASSLESQGPMNTEAFFGQGTRLTVV.

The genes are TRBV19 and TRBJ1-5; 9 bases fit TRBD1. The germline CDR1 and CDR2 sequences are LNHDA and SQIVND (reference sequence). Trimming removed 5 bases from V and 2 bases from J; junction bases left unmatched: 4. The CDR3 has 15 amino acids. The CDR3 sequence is CASSLQGAGNQPQHF. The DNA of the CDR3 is TGTGCCAGTAGTTTACAGGGGGCAGGCAATCAGCCCCAGCATTTT.

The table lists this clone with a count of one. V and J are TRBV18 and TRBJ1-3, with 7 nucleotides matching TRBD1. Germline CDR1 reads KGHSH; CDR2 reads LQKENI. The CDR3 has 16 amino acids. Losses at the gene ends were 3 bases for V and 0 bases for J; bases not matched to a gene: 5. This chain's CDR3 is CASSPGTEYSGNTIYF. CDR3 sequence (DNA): TGTGCCAGCTCACCTGGGACAGAGTACTCTGGAAACACCATATATTTT.

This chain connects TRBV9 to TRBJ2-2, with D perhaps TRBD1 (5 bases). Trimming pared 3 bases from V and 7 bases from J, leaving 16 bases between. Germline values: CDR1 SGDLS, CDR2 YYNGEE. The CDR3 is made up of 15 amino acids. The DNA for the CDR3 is TGTGCCAGCAGCGGGAGAGACAGTTCCGTCGGGGAGCTGTTTTTT. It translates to CASSGRDSSVGELFF.

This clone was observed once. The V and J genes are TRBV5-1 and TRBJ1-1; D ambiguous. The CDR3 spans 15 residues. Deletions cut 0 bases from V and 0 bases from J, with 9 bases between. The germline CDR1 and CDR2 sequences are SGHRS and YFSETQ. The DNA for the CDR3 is TGCGCCAGCAGCTTGGCCTCGGGGTTGAACACTGAAGCTTTCTTT. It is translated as CASSLASGLNTEAFF.

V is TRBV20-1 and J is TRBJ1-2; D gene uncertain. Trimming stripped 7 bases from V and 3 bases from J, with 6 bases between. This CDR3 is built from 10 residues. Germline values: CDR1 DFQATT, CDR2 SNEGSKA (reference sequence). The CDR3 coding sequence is TGCAGTGGTCCAGACTATGGCTACACCTTC. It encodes CSGPDYGYTF.

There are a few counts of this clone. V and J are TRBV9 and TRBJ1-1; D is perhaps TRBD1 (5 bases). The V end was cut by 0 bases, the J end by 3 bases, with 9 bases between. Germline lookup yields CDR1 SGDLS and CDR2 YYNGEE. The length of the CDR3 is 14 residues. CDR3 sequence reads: CASSVAGVDTEAFF. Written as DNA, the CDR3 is TGTGCCAGCAGCGTAGCGGGGGTGGACACTGAAGCTTTCTTT.

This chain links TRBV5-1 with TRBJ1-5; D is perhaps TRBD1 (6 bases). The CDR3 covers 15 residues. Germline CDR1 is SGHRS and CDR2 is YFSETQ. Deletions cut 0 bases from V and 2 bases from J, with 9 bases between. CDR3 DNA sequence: TGCGCCAGCAGCTTGGAAGGGGGTCGCAATCAGCCCCAGCATTTT. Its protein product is CASSLEGGRNQPQHF.

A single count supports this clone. The CDR3 sequence is CAVGAGARNTIYF. The CDR3 nucleotides read TGTGCCGTAGGGGCGGGAGCAAGAAACACCATATATTTT. The chain employs TRBV10-3 and TRBJ1-3, with D perhaps TRBD1 (5 bases). The germline V and J ends were trimmed by 11 bases and 5 bases, with 16 bases remaining between them. The CDR3 contains 13 residues. CDR1 ENHRY and CDR2 SYGVKD come from the germline V gene.

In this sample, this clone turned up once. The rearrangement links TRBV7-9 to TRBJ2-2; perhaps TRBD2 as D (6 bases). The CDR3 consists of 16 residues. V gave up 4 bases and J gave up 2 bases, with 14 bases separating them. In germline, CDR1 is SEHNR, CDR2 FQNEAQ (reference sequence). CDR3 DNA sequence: TGTGCCAGCAGCTCCAGACTAGGAACCAACACCGGGGAGCTGTTTTTT. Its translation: CASSSRLGTNTGELFF.

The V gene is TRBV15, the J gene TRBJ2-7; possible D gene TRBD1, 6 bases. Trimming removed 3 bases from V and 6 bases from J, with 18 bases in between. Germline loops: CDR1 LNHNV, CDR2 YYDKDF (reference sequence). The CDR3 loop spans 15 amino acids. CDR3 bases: TGTGCCACCAGCAGGGACCCGGACAGTTCTGCCGAGCAGTACTTC. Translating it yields CATSRDPDSSAEQYF.

CDR3 nucleotides: TGTGCCAGCAGTTATACGGTGCATAGCAATCAGCCCCAGCATTTT. Residues: CASSYTVHSNQPQHF. The rearrangement links TRBV6-5 to TRBJ1-5; D is uncertain. The CDR3 totals 15 residues. Germline V gene data show CDR1 as MNHEY and CDR2 as SVGAGI. Trimming cost V 3 bases and J 0 bases, with 9 bases left between them.

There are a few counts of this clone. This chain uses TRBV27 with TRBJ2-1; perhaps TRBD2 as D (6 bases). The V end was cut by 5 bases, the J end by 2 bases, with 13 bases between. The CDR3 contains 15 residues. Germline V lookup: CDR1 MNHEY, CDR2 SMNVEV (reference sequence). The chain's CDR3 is CASSIIGTPYNEQFF. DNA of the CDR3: TGTGCCAGCAGTATAATCGGGACTCCCTACAATGAGCAGTTCTTC.